These 16 T cell receptor beta chains originate from one sample sequenced in a study of blood T cell repertoires in COVID-19. TCRdb's table, derived via immunoSEQ multiplex PCR, lists solely in-frame clones and lacks some. The data show hundreds of thousands of clones, with 65% to 85% seen just once and roughly 3.5% held by the top ten. Material: PBMCs or T cells enriched from blood (not recorded which). The receptors derive from a woman aged 55-69 years who had recovered from COVID-19.

The rearrangement links TRBV2 to TRBJ2-1; the D gene is possibly TRBD2 (5 bases). The V end lost 7 bases, the J end lost 8 bases, and 15 bases lay between the germline ends. The germline V gene encodes CDR1 SNHLY and CDR2 FYNNEI. This CDR3 contains 13 residues. The CDR3 nucleotides read TGTGCCAGCAAGTGGGAGTACGAGGATGAGCAGTTCTTC. Translated: CASKWEYEDEQFF.

This clone came up once. The J gene is TRBJ2-5, the V gene TRBV7-9; tentative D call: TRBD2 (6 bases). The length of the CDR3 is 15 residues. The germline CDR1 and CDR2 sequences are SEHNR and FQNEAQ (reference sequence). Trimming took 6 bases from V and 5 from J, leaving 19 bases between them. This CDR3 is CASSLTGTPGETQYF. The CDR3 DNA is TGTGCCAGCAGTCTAACCGGGACTCCGGGGGAGACCCAGTACTTC.

The CDR3 DNA reads as TGTGCCAGTAGCGGTACGGGGGGCTCGGAAAAACTGTTTTTT. Translation: CASSGTGGSEKLFF. The chain is built from TRBV19 and TRBJ1-4; tentative D call: TRBD1 (6 bases). Germline assignment: CDR1 LNHDA and CDR2 SQIVND (reference sequence). The V and J ends lost 6 bases and 8 bases respectively, with 16 bases between them. This CDR3 has 14 amino acids.

The CDR3 nucleotides are TGCGCCAGCAGCCAAAGTAGCGGGGGGGAAGAGACCCAGTACTTC. Protein sequence: CASSQSSGGEETQYF. This rearrangement joins TRBV4-1 to TRBJ2-5; 11 bases match TRBD2. CDR3 size: 15 residues. V lost 2 bases and J lost 3; bases outside the gene matches: 2. Per the germline V gene, CDR1 is MGHRA and CDR2 is YSYEKL.

Only one count was recorded for this clone. The V and J genes are TRBV7-6 and TRBJ2-1; 9 positions agree with TRBD2. Germline CDR1 and CDR2: SGHVS and FNYEAQ. V shed 3 bases and J 5 bases; nucleotides not matched to a gene: 5. The CDR3 has 15 amino acids. The CDR3, as DNA: TGTGCCAGCAGCTTCCGCGGGAGGGGGAACAATGAGCAGTTCTTC. The encoded protein is CASSFRGRGNNEQFF.

The J gene is TRBJ1-6, the V gene TRBV9, with D uncertain. Looked up from germline, CDR1 is SGDLS and CDR2 is YYNGEE. Deletions cut 3 bases from V and 6 bases from J, with 10 bases between. The CDR3 covers 14 residues. The CDR3 sequence is CASSESRLNSPLHF. The DNA for the CDR3 is TGTGCCAGCAGCGAATCTCGACTTAATTCACCCCTCCACTTT.

The J gene is TRBJ2-3, the V gene TRBV4-2, with D possibly TRBD2 on 6 matching bases. The CDR3 sequence is 15 residues long. V dropped 4 bases and J dropped 0 bases, with 11 bases sitting between them. Germline CDR1 and CDR2: LGHNA and YNFKEQ. The DNA of the CDR3 is TGTGCCAGCAGCCTTGGCGGGACTAGCACAGATACGCAGTATTTT. Translating it yields CASSLGGTSTDTQYF.

The chain employs TRBV7-2 and TRBJ1-1, with a weak D call TRBD1 (6 bases). CDR1 is SGHTA and CDR2 is FQGNSA in the germline V gene. The CDR3 is 13 amino acids. V shed 5 bases and J shed 6 bases, with 13 bases lying between them. In nucleotides, the CDR3 is TGTGCCAGCAGCCTGAGACAGGTCCCTGAAGCTTTCTTT. It translates to CASSLRQVPEAFF.

This chain joins TRBV7-9 and TRBJ1-5, with D tentatively TRBD1 (6 bases). Trimming took off 2 bases at V and 10 bases at J, with 15 bases between the two ends. Germline V lookup: CDR1 SEHNR, CDR2 FQNEAQ (reference sequence). The CDR3 is 14 amino acids. The DNA of the CDR3 is TGTGCCAGCAGCTTAACTACGACAGGACGACCCCAGCATTTT. Translating it yields CASSLTTTGRPQHF.

The chain employs TRBV4-3 and TRBJ2-2; 11 bases fit TRBD2. Germline loops: CDR1 LGHNA, CDR2 YSLEER. The CDR3 spans 19 residues. Trimming cost V 4 bases and J 2 bases; bases outside gene matches: 12. CDR3 region: CASSPMRGSGGANTGELFF. CDR3 DNA: TGCGCCAGCAGCCCCATGCGGGGTAGCGGGGGGGCTAACACCGGGGAGCTGTTTTTT.

The chain links TRBV5-8 to TRBJ1-1, with a possible D match to TRBD1 (6 bases). Trimming pared 0 bases from V and 6 bases from J, leaving 18 bases between. The CDR3 has 16 amino acids. Germline V lookup: CDR1 SGHTS, CDR2 YDEGEE. For the CDR3, the DNA is TGTGCCAGCAGCTTGGCGGGGCGTACAGGGAATGCTGAAGCTTTCTTT. It codes for CASSLAGRTGNAEAFF. Combining the CDR3 with reference TRBV5-8 and TRBJ1-1 gives the whole variable domain EAGVTQSPTHLIKTRGQQATLRCSPISGHTSVYWYQQALGLGLQFLLWYDEGEERNRGNFPPRFSGRQFPNYSSELNVNALELEDSALYLCASSLAGRTGNAEAFFGQGTRLTVV.

This clone was detected a few times. This chain joins TRBV6-1 and TRBJ1-5; the D gene is possibly TRBD1 (6 bases). The V gene's germline CDR1 is MNHNS and CDR2 SASEGT. V lost 3 bases to trimming and J lost 7 bases, with 10 bases between them. CDR3 length: 13 amino acids. Here the CDR3 reads CASSDDRLQPQHF. The CDR3 DNA reads TGTGCCAGCAGTGATGACAGGCTCCAGCCCCAGCATTTT.

This chain joins TRBV7-2 and TRBJ2-3; a possible D gene is TRBD2 (5 bases). The CDR3 extends over 14 amino acids. Germline V gene sequence: CDR1 SGHTA, CDR2 FQGNSA. V was shortened by 1 base and J by 1 base, with 6 bases between the two germline ends. The CDR3 loop reads CASSLGRGTDTQYF. The CDR3 bases are TGTGCCAGCAGCTTAGGGCGGGGCACAGATACGCAGTATTTT.

The gene calls are TRBV5-1 and TRBJ1-2; 7 bases are shared with TRBD1. The CDR3 has 15 residues. Germline-derived CDR1 and CDR2 are SGHRS and YFSETQ. V dropped 0 bases and J dropped 4; count of bases not matched to a gene: 6. In DNA, the CDR3 is TGCGCCAGCAGCTTGGTGCAGGGGGAGAGCTATGGCTACACCTTC. It specifies CASSLVQGESYGYTF.

The chain uses TRBV6-2 or TRBV6-3 and TRBJ1-5; D is undetermined. CDR1 is MNHEY, CDR2 SVGEGT, per germline. V was pared by 6 bases and J by 4 bases, with 10 bases between. The CDR3 runs 13 residues. The CDR3 DNA sequence: TGTGCCAGCAGCTCCCTACCGAATCAGCCCCAGCATTTT. Translating it yields CASSSLPNQPQHF.

The chain is built from TRBV19 and TRBJ1-2; D is undetermined. The CDR3 contains 14 residues. Trimming removed 3 bases from V and 5 bases from J, with 13 bases in between. From germline, CDR1 is LNHDA and CDR2 SQIVND (reference sequence). The CDR3 bases are TGTGCCAGTAGTATTATTAACAGCCCATATGGCTACACCTTC. The encoded protein is CASSIINSPYGYTF. Variable domain in full (rest from reference TRBV19 and TRBJ1-2): DGGITQSPKYLFRKEGQNVTLSCEQNLNHDAMYWYRQDPGQGLRLIYYSQIVNDFQKGDIAEGYSVSREKKESFPLTVTSAQKNPTAFYLCASSIINSPYGYTFGSGTRLTVV.